These 22 T cell receptor beta chains were sequenced from one sample in a study of beta chain features in type 1 diabetes. Reverse transcription of all isolated RNA meant that expressed TCRB transcripts were sequenced. Generated by immunoSEQ multiplex PCR, the TCRdb table keeps only in-frame clones and is missing some. In the table there are a few hundred thousand clones, around 28% of which are singletons. The sample taken for sequencing was naive CD4+ T cells from blood. Every receptor here comes from a man younger than 30 in good health.

About this clone: The identical CDR3 is also encoded by other nucleotide sequences in the sample. The genes are TRBV5-1 and TRBJ2-3, with 9 bases lining up with TRBD1. The CDR3 has 15 amino acids. The J segment lost 1 base and the V segment lost 4 bases, leaving 4 bases of the junction unmatched. Per germline, CDR1 SGHRS and CDR2 YFSETQ. Written as DNA, the CDR3 is TGCGCCAGCAGCCGGGGACAGGGTGGCACAGATACGCAGTATTTT. Its translation: CASSRGQGGTDTQYF.

The CDR3 DNA reads TGTGCCAGCAGGGGTAACGGGGATACGGGGACTGAAGCTTTCTTT. Protein sequence: CASRGNGDTGTEAFF. The rearrangement links TRBV28 to TRBJ1-1; D is uncertain. Trimming shortened V by 6 bases and J by 5 bases, and 19 bases separated the two germline ends. Germline-derived CDR1 and CDR2 are MDHEN and SYDVKM. There are 15 residues in the CDR3.

This clone was seen a few times. The genes are TRBV7-2 and TRBJ2-7; the D gene is possibly TRBD1 (5 bases). The CDR3 length is 14 residues. Germline V gene data show CDR1 as SGHTA and CDR2 as FQGNSA. V was trimmed by 5 bases and J by 5 bases, leaving 16 bases between them. The CDR3 bases are TGTGCCAGCAGCGCCGGTCTAGGGGCCGACGAGCAGTACTTC. This gives the protein CASSAGLGADEQYF.

The V gene is TRBV9, the J gene TRBJ2-2, with 8 nucleotides matching TRBD1. This CDR3 region has 17 residues. Germline V gene data show CDR1 as SGDLS and CDR2 as YYNGEE. Unmatched junction bases numbered 5, after V lost 0 bases and J lost 1 base. In DNA form, the CDR3 reads TGTGCCAGCAGCGTAGCTGACGGACAGGGGAACACCGGGGAGCTGTTTTTT. Residues: CASSVADGQGNTGELFF. The full variable domain, in which reference TRBV9 and TRBJ2-2 provide the parts outside the CDR3, is DSGVTQTPKHLITATGQRVTLRCSPRSGDLSVYWYQQSLDQGLQFLIQYYNGEERAKGNILERFSAQQFPDLHSELNLSSLELGDSALYFCASSVADGQGNTGELFFGEGSRLTVL.

This clone has a handful of counts. Other DNA sequences in this specimen translate into the identical CDR3. The chain joins TRBV7-3 to TRBJ2-7; 13 bases match TRBD2. The V gene end was trimmed by 2 bases and the J gene end by 4 bases; junction bases not matched to a gene: 2. The germline gives CDR1 SGHTA, CDR2 FQGTGA. The CDR3 runs to 15 residues. The DNA of the CDR3 is TGTGCCAGCAGCTTAGGACTAGCGGGAGCTTACGAGCAGTACTTC. The encoded protein is CASSLGLAGAYEQYF.

This clone has just a few counts. The J gene is TRBJ2-3, the V gene TRBV7-3; a possible D gene is TRBD2 (5 bases). The CDR3 runs to 17 residues. V gave up 6 bases and J gave up 7 bases, with 26 bases separating them. CDR1 is SGHTA, CDR2 FQGTGA, per germline. The CDR3 sequence is CASSPLRSRGSENTQYF. CDR3 nucleotide sequence: TGTGCCAGCAGTCCCCTCAGGTCAAGAGGGAGCGAAAATACGCAGTATTTT. The full variable domain, in which reference TRBV7-3 and TRBJ2-3 provide the parts outside the CDR3, is GAGVSQTPSNKVTEKGKYVELRCDPISGHTALYWYRQSLGQGPEFLIYFQGTGAADDSGLPNDRFFAVRPEGSVSTLKIQRTERGDSAVYLCASSPLRSRGSENTQYFGPGTRLTVL.

The table lists this clone with a few counts. The genes are TRBV5-1 and TRBJ2-1; TRBD2 aligns across 12 bases. The V gene's germline CDR1 is SGHRS and CDR2 YFSETQ. V was pared by 4 bases and J by 5 bases, with 7 bases of the junction left unmatched. CDR3 size: 16 residues. CDR3 protein: CASSARTSGTNNEQFF. In nucleotides, the CDR3 is TGCGCCAGCAGCGCCCGGACTAGCGGGACAAACAATGAGCAGTTCTTC.

This chain's CDR3 is CASSVELVAETEQFF. The CDR3 region has the DNA TGTGCCAGCAGCGTAGAACTGGTAGCGGAAACAGAGCAGTTCTTC. The chain joins TRBV9 to TRBJ2-1; weak D call: TRBD2 (6 bases). Germline-derived CDR1 and CDR2 are SGDLS and YYNGEE. The CDR3 loop spans 15 amino acids. Trimming pared 0 bases from V and 10 bases from J, leaving 17 bases between.

The chain carries TRBV5-1 and TRBJ2-1; 14 nucleotides agree with TRBD2. This CDR3 is built from 14 residues. Looked up from germline, CDR1 is SGHRS and CDR2 is YFSETQ. Germline trimming cut 3 bases from V and 11 bases from J; bases unmatched to any gene: 4. The CDR3, as DNA: TGCGCCAGCAGCTCGGGACTAGCGGGAGATCAGCAGTTCTTC. Amino acids: CASSSGLAGDQQFF. Drawing the rest from reference TRBV5-1 and TRBJ2-1, the complete variable domain is KAGVTQTPRYLIKTRGQQVTLSCSPISGHRSVSWYQQTPGQGLQFLFEYFSETQRNKGNFPGRFSGRQFSNSRSEMNVSTLELGDSALYLCASSSGLAGDQQFFGPGTRLTVL.

The V and J genes are TRBV9 and TRBJ1-5, with D perhaps TRBD1 (6 bases). Germline V lookup: CDR1 SGDLS, CDR2 YYNGEE. The CDR3 covers 15 residues. The V end lost 0 bases, the J end lost 4 bases, and 11 bases lay between the germline ends. For the CDR3, the DNA is TGTGCCAGCAGCGTAGGGGCGGGACAAAATCAGCCCCAGCATTTT. Its protein is CASSVGAGQNQPQHF. Using reference TRBV9 and TRBJ1-5 for the parts outside the CDR3, the full variable domain is DSGVTQTPKHLITATGQRVTLRCSPRSGDLSVYWYQQSLDQGLQFLIQYYNGEERAKGNILERFSAQQFPDLHSELNLSSLELGDSALYFCASSVGAGQNQPQHFGDGTRLSIL.

This clone has a handful of counts. This chain connects TRBV7-9 to TRBJ1-2; D unresolved. This CDR3 region has 12 residues. Between the trimmed V and J ends, which lost 1 base and 4 bases, there was a span of 4 bases. Germline-derived CDR1 and CDR2 are SEHNR and FQNEAQ (reference sequence). The CDR3, as DNA: TGTGCCAGCAGCTTAGAATTCTATGGCTACACCTTC. This codes for CASSLEFYGYTF.

A few counts support this clone. This chain's CDR3 is CASNSPSGRASPIQETQYF. The CDR3 DNA sequence: TGCGCCAGCAATTCTCCTAGCGGGAGGGCCTCTCCCATACAAGAGACCCAGTACTTC. This chain uses TRBV10-2 with TRBJ2-5, with TRBD2 matching over 12 bases. This CDR3 has 19 residues. CDR1 is WSHSY and CDR2 is SAAADI in the germline V gene. With V trimmed by 7 bases and J by 2 bases, 17 bases remained unmatched.

This CDR3 is CASSADGLSYEQYF. DNA for the CDR3: TGTGCCAGCAGCGCCGACGGTTTGTCCTACGAGCAGTACTTC. V usage is TRBV7-6 and J usage is TRBJ2-7; D is undetermined. Per the germline V gene, CDR1 is SGHVS and CDR2 is FNYEAQ. V was trimmed by 5 bases and J by 1 base, leaving 12 bases between them. CDR3 length: 14 residues.

The rearrangement uses TRBV15 and TRBJ2-3, with D possibly being TRBD2 (5 bases). Trimming cost V 2 bases and J 0 bases, with 15 bases left between them. The CDR3 is made up of 17 amino acids. Germline CDR1 reads LNHNV; CDR2 reads YYDKDF (reference sequence). This CDR3 reads CATSRRLSGSSTDTQYF. CDR3 nucleotides: TGTGCCACCAGCAGAAGGCTGTCGGGATCTAGCACAGATACGCAGTATTTT.

This clone was picked up a small number of times. The chain carries TRBV29-1 and TRBJ1-4; 10 bases are shared with TRBD1. The germline CDR1 and CDR2 sequences are SQVTM and ANQGSEA. Germline trimming cut 7 bases from V and 6 bases from J; bases unmatched to any gene: 8. CDR3 length equals 14 residues. CDR3 sequence: CSARSGTGDEKLFF. CDR3 nucleotide sequence: TGCAGCGCCCGGTCCGGGACAGGGGATGAAAAACTGTTTTTT.

This clone was picked up a small number of times. V gene TRBV5-6 combines with J gene TRBJ2-1; 8 bases match TRBD1. Germline assignment: CDR1 SGHDT and CDR2 YYEEEE. This CDR3 contains 12 residues. V lost 4 bases to trimming and J lost 10 bases; unmatched junction nucleotides: 4. The CDR3 region is CASSATGAEQFF. CDR3 nucleotides: TGTGCCAGCAGCGCGACAGGGGCCGAGCAGTTCTTC.

The V gene is TRBV7-9, the J gene TRBJ1-2; tentatively, D is TRBD1 (5 bases). The V gene lost 4 bases and the J gene lost 2 bases, with 11 bases spanning the gap. Germline V gene lookup returns CDR1 SEHNR and CDR2 FQNEAQ (reference sequence). The CDR3 spans 14 residues. CDR3 sequence (DNA): TGTGCCAGCAGCTCGGGACTGTCGAACTATGGCTACACCTTC. It encodes CASSSGLSNYGYTF.

The table lists this clone with a count of one. The chain employs TRBV9 and TRBJ2-5, with D unclear. This CDR3 is built from 15 residues. Germline V CDR1 and CDR2: SGDLS, YYNGEE. Trimming shortened V by 0 bases and J by 0 bases, and 9 bases separated the two germline ends. Written as DNA, the CDR3 is TGTGCCAGCAGCGTAGGGGAACCGTACCAAGAGACCCAGTACTTC. It specifies CASSVGEPYQETQYF.

The chain employs TRBV5-4 and TRBJ1-1; the match to TRBD1 covers 7 bases. Germline values: CDR1 SGHNT, CDR2 YYREEE (reference sequence). This CDR3 contains 18 residues. After removal of 4 bases from V and 0 bases from J, the junction contained 15 bases not matched to a gene. The CDR3 here is CASSPVSYRGTMNTEAFF. The CDR3 coding sequence is TGTGCCAGCAGCCCGGTAAGCTACAGGGGTACCATGAACACTGAAGCTTTCTTT.

This rearrangement joins TRBV30 to TRBJ1-5, with 9 bases aligning to TRBD1. The V gene end was trimmed by 1 base and the J gene end by 2 bases; junction bases not matched to a gene: 0. CDR3 size: 14 residues. The germline CDR1 and CDR2 sequences are GTSNPN and SVGIG (reference sequence). The CDR3 here is CAWSGDRGNQPQHF. The CDR3 DNA follows: TGTGCCTGGAGTGGGGACAGGGGCAATCAGCCCCAGCATTTT.

This sequence joins TRBV4-3 and TRBJ2-7, with no clear D. V was pared by 4 bases and J by 3 bases, with 13 bases between. This CDR3 has 14 residues. The germline gives CDR1 LGHNA, CDR2 YSLEER. CDR3 DNA: TGCGCCAGCAGCCCCGATGGACGGTTCTACGAGCAGTACTTC. It specifies CASSPDGRFYEQYF.

V gene TRBV28 combines with J gene TRBJ2-7; possible D gene TRBD1, 5 bases. Trimming removed 9 bases at V and 6 bases at J, with 18 bases between. Germline V lookup: CDR1 MDHEN, CDR2 SYDVKM. The CDR3 is made up of 13 amino acids. The CDR3 loop is CASRGPNLFEQYF. CDR3 coding DNA: TGTGCCAGTAGGGGCCCGAATCTCTTCGAGCAGTACTTC.